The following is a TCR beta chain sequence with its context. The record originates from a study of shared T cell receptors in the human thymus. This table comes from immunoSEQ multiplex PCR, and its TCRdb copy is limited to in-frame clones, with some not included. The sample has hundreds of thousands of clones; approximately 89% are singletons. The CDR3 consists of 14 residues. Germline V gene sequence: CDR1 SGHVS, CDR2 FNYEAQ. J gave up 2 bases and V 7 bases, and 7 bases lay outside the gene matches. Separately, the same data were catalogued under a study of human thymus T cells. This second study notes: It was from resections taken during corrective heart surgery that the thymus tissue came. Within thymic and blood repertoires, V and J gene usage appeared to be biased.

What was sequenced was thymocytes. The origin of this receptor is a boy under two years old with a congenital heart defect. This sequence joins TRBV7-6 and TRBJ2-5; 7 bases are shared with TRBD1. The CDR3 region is CASTATGEQETQYF. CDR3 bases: TGTGCCAGCACTGCCACAGGGGAACAAGAGACCCAGTACTTC.